These 18 T cell receptor beta chains share one sample of origin, sequenced in a study of blood T cell repertoires in COVID-19. Repertoires were generated with immunoSEQ multiplex PCR, while TCRdb's copy carries only in-frame clones and drops some. The sample consists of roughly 53,000 clones, approximately 90% of them appearing once. The sequenced sample was peripheral blood. The receptors originated from a woman in her thirties or forties with active COVID-19.

The chain joins TRBV6-4 to TRBJ2-2, with 8 bases identical to TRBD2. Germline CDR1 and CDR2: MRHNA and SNTAGT. V was pared by 5 bases and J by 2 bases, with 4 bases of the junction left unmatched. The length of the CDR3 is 15 residues. The CDR3 DNA sequence: TGTGCCAGCAGTCCGAGCGGGGGAAACACCGGGGAGCTGTTTTTT. Its protein product is CASSPSGGNTGELFF.

The chain has TRBV18 and TRBJ2-6; 11 bases agree with TRBD1. There are 17 residues in the CDR3. CDR1 is KGHSH, CDR2 LQKENI, per germline. The J segment lost 4 bases and the V segment lost 4 bases, leaving 6 bases of the junction unmatched. The CDR3 DNA sequence: TGTGCCAGCTCACGCGGACAGGGGGCAGCCGGGGCCAACGTCCTGACTTTC. The encoded protein is CASSRGQGAAGANVLTF.

CDR3 DNA sequence: TGTGCCAGCAGTTACGAGAGGGGGATAACTTTCTTT. This encodes CASSYERGITFF. The chain employs TRBV6-2 or TRBV6-3 and TRBJ1-1; a possible D gene is TRBD1 (6 bases). The V and J ends lost 2 bases and 12 bases respectively, with 13 bases between them. Germline loops: CDR1 MNHEY, CDR2 SVGEGT. The CDR3 runs 12 residues.

The rearrangement uses TRBV6-5 and TRBJ1-2; D gene ambiguous. V lost 5 bases and J lost 5, with 12 bases in between. CDR1 MNHEY and CDR2 SVGAGI come from the germline V gene. CDR3 length: 13 residues. As DNA, the CDR3 is TGTGCCAGCAGTCCATCCGCCTATTATGGCTACACCTTC. Its translation: CASSPSAYYGYTF.

This sequence joins TRBV24-1 and TRBJ1-2; a weak D match, TRBD1 (5 bases). The V end lost 2 bases, the J end lost 8 bases, and 8 bases lay between the germline ends. CDR3 length equals 12 residues. The germline V gene encodes CDR1 KGHDR and CDR2 SFDVKD. This chain's CDR3 is CATSDSGAGYTF. CDR3 sequence (DNA): TGTGCCACCAGTGATTCTGGGGCCGGCTACACCTTC.

This clone counts as medium-sized. The V call is TRBV6-1, the J call TRBJ2-7, with D perhaps matching TRBD2 (6 bases). V gave up 2 bases and J gave up 9 bases, with 20 bases separating them. The germline gives CDR1 MNHNS, CDR2 SASEGT. The length of the CDR3 is 15 residues. The CDR3 loop reads CASSERLETPLGQYF. The CDR3 DNA reads as TGTGCCAGCAGTGAAAGACTAGAAACACCCCTAGGGCAGTACTTC.

V is TRBV3-1 (or the pseudogene TRBV3-2) and J is TRBJ1-6, with D uncertain. V was cut by 3 bases and J by 7 bases, with 13 bases left in between. This CDR3 has 15 residues. From germline, CDR1 is LGHDT and CDR2 YNNKEL (reference sequence). The CDR3 DNA sequence: TGTGCCAGCAGCCAGGCAGGACTGGGGAATTCACCCCTCCACTTT. This translates into CASSQAGLGNSPLHF.

This chain uses TRBV3-1 (or the pseudogene TRBV3-2) with TRBJ2-5; TRBD2 aligns across 9 bases. Germline lookup yields CDR1 LGHDT and CDR2 YNNKEL (reference sequence). V dropped 3 bases and J dropped 4; count of bases not matched to a gene: 0. The CDR3 is 13 residues long. CDR3 sequence reads: CASSQTSGETQYF. Here the CDR3 DNA reads TGTGCCAGCAGCCAGACTAGCGGAGAGACCCAGTACTTC.

This chain uses TRBV5-1 with TRBJ2-3; D unclear. Trimming took 6 bases from V and 1 from J, leaving 12 bases between them. The length of the CDR3 is 14 residues. Germline lookup yields CDR1 SGHRS and CDR2 YFSETQ. The CDR3 DNA reads TGCGCCAGCACCTGGGCCACAGGCACAGATACGCAGTATTTT. Encoded protein: CASTWATGTDTQYF.

This clone was observed once. The rearrangement links TRBV7-2 to TRBJ1-1, with D uncertain. V gave up 6 bases and J gave up 1 base, with 6 bases separating them. The CDR3 spans 12 residues. Germline CDR1 is SGHTA and CDR2 is FQGNSA. The CDR3 here is CASSPRNTEAFF. The CDR3 DNA reads as TGTGCCAGCAGTCCCCGGAACACTGAAGCTTTCTTT.

This chain uses TRBV3-1 (or the pseudogene TRBV3-2) with TRBJ2-2, with a tentative D call TRBD1 (6 bases). Germline V gene lookup returns CDR1 LGHDT and CDR2 YNNKEL (reference sequence). V lost 6 bases and J lost 7, with 15 bases in between. This CDR3 has 14 amino acids. This CDR3 is CASRGTRGVGELFF. Written as DNA, the CDR3 is TGTGCCAGCAGGGGAACCAGGGGAGTCGGGGAGCTGTTTTTT.

This clone was seen once. This chain uses TRBV21-1 with TRBJ1-2; the table gives TRBD1 as D, unverified against the DNA. TRBV21-1 is termed a pseudogene. The CDR3 is 10 amino acids. CDR3 coding DNA: TGTGCCAGCAGCAAAGAAGACAGGTCCTTC. This sequence encodes CASSKEDRSF.

The chain couples TRBV13 to TRBJ1-2; a possible D gene is TRBD1 (5 bases). CDR3 length equals 15 residues. V lost 2 bases and J 1 base, leaving 11 bases between the germline ends. Per the germline V gene, CDR1 is PRHDT and CDR2 is FYEKMQ (reference sequence). CDR3 bases: TGTGCCAGCAGCTTAAGCAGGGCCGTTAACTATGGCTACACCTTC. Residues: CASSLSRAVNYGYTF.

Comments on this clone: Mismatch with germline at one junction end may stem from a read error. The chain carries TRBV4-2 and TRBJ1-2; the match to TRBD1 covers 10 bases. Germline CDR1 reads LGHNA; CDR2 reads YNFKEQ. This CDR3 spans 16 amino acids. In nucleotides, the CDR3 is TGTGCCAGCAGTCAAGGGGACAGGGGAGGAGAGTATGGCTACACCTTC. Its translation is CASSQGDRGGEYGYTF.

The chain employs TRBV11-3 and TRBJ2-3; 7 bases fit TRBD1. Germline V gene sequence: CDR1 SGHNT, CDR2 YENEEA. The CDR3 has 16 amino acids. Trimming at V came to 0 bases and at J to 2 bases, leaving 5 bases not matched to a gene. In DNA, the CDR3 is TGTGCCAGCAGCTTAGATGGTCAGGGGGTCACAGATACGCAGTATTTT. Amino acids: CASSLDGQGVTDTQYF.

The chain uses TRBV3-1 (or the pseudogene TRBV3-2) and TRBJ2-7; D remains ambiguous. V lost 3 bases and J 3 bases, leaving 9 bases between the germline ends. The CDR3 length is 13 residues. Germline CDR1 and CDR2: LGHDT and YNNKEL (reference sequence). The CDR3 protein is CASSQGRNYEQYF. The CDR3 DNA reads TGTGCCAGCAGCCAGGGCAGGAACTACGAGCAGTACTTC.

This clone was recorded only once. This chain connects TRBV6-6 to TRBJ1-1; 7 nucleotides line up with TRBD1. Trimming took 3 bases from V and 4 from J; bases not matched to a gene: 8. The CDR3 totals 15 residues. Germline CDR1 MNHNY, CDR2 SVGAGI (reference sequence). Here the CDR3 reads CASSYRTGRGTEAFF. The DNA for the CDR3 is TGTGCCAGCAGTTATCGGACAGGTAGGGGCACTGAAGCTTTCTTT.

This chain connects TRBV5-1 to TRBJ1-6; D is unclear. CDR1 SGHRS and CDR2 YFSETQ come from the germline V gene. The CDR3 has 13 amino acids. V shed 1 base and J shed 3 bases, with 2 bases lying between them. CDR3 region: CASSLHYNSPLHF. The CDR3 nucleotides read TGCGCCAGCAGCTTGCACTATAATTCACCCCTCCACTTT. Filled out from reference TRBV5-1 and TRBJ1-6, the complete variable domain reads KAGVTQTPRYLIKTRGQQVTLSCSPISGHRSVSWYQQTPGQGLQFLFEYFSETQRNKGNFPGRFSGRQFSNSRSEMNVSTLELGDSALYLCASSLHYNSPLHFGNGTRLTVT.